The T cell receptor beta chain under discussion was sequenced for a study of blood T cell repertoires in COVID-19. For the study at large: Samples came from the United States, Italy and Spain, spanning acute and convalescent COVID-19.

In the source study's methods: For nucleated cells, counts were estimated from reference gene primer amplification. Using immunoSEQ multiplex PCR, the repertoire was profiled, and TCRdb retains in-frame clones only, with some absent. V, J and clone size reflect that table, while D and trimming were determined from the DNA. The sample records about 210,000 clones, about 81% being singletons. Patients at the Seattle site were enrolled during active infection and followed longitudinally. Germline V gives CDR1 SQVTM, CDR2 ANQGSEA. Trimming took off 3 bases at V and 4 bases at J, with 11 bases between the two ends. This CDR3 has 13 amino acids.

This sequence was found in a woman aged 65 to 85 with COVID-19, enrolled during active disease. The specimen sequenced was peripheral blood. The chain uses TRBV29-1 and TRBJ2-3, with TRBD1 as a possible D gene (6 bases). CDR3 residues: CSVEGRGPDTQYF. CDR3 in DNA: TGCAGCGTTGAGGGCAGGGGACCAGATACGCAGTATTTT.